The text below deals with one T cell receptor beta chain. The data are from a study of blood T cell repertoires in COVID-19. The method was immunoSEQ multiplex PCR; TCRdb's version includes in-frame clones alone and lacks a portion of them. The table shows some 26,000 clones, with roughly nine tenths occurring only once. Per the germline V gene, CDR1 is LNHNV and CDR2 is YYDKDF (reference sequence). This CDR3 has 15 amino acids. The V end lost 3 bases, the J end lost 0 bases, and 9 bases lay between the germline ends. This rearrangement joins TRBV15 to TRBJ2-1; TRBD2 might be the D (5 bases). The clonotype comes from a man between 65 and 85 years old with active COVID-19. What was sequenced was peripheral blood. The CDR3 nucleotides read TGTGCCACCAGCAGCGGGGTTAGCTCCTACAATGAGCAGTTCTTC. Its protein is CATSSGVSSYNEQFF.